A single sample gave rise to the 2 T cell receptor beta chains below, sequenced in a study of a mutant IDH1 vaccine in newly diagnosed glioma. These receptors' targets are unknown. Time point specified: week 35, safety follow-up. A single vaccine dose contained 300 ug of mutant IDH1 20-mer peptide, and topical imiquimod was used with it. The repertoire was sequenced with immunoSEQ multiplex PCR; TCRdb's copy has only in-frame clones and lacks some. The table shows tens of thousands of clones, with approximately 90% occurring only once. Sequencing used PBMCs, obtained from a glioma patient whose treatment included an IDH1 peptide vaccine. The receptors here all came from a woman in her thirties or forties with glioma.

The chain's CDR3 is CASGQSSGNTIYF. In DNA, the CDR3 is TGTGCCAGCGGACAGTCCTCTGGAAACACCATATATTTT. The rearrangement links TRBV6-5 to TRBJ1-3; D possibly corresponds to TRBD1 (6 bases). The CDR3 totals 13 residues. The V gene lost 8 bases and the J gene lost 0 bases, with 8 bases spanning the gap. Germline V gives CDR1 MNHEY, CDR2 SVGAGI.

The chain combines TRBV6-5 with TRBJ1-1; D may be TRBD1 (6 bases). The CDR3 consists of 13 residues. The germline V and J ends were trimmed by 6 bases and 6 bases, with 14 bases remaining between them. CDR1 is MNHEY and CDR2 is SVGAGI in the germline V gene. The CDR3 sequence: CASRGGHRAEAFF. Written as DNA, the CDR3 is TGTGCCAGCAGGGGAGGGCACAGGGCTGAAGCTTTCTTT.